Here is one T cell receptor (beta chain) with its context. V was shortened by 0 bases and J by 4 bases, with 16 bases between the two germline ends. Germline lookup yields CDR1 SGHAT and CDR2 FQNNGV. The CDR3 length is 17 residues. Measured with immunoSEQ multiplex PCR; TCRdb has only the in-frame clones, and not every one. The table shows about 600,000 clones, with approximately 97% occurring only once. The entry originates in a study of shared clonotypes between healthy human individuals. The V call is TRBV11-2, the J call TRBJ2-1; the D gene is possibly TRBD2 (5 bases). The sequenced material came from naive CD4+ T cells sorted from blood. Subset indicated: CD45RA+ positively selected. This clonotype was sampled from a woman aged 25 to 39 in good health. CDR3 nucleotide sequence: TGTGCCAGCAGCTTAGAAGCTAGCACCCCTGGATACAATGAGCAGTTCTTC. It translates to CASSLEASTPGYNEQFF.